This T cell receptor (beta chain) was captured by sequencing in a study of post-analysis software for immune sequencing data. Comment on this clonotype: The antigen is undetermined.

In germline, CDR1 is MDHEN, CDR2 SYDVKM. The CDR3 consists of 15 residues. The V and J ends lost 6 bases and 0 bases respectively, with 14 bases between them. Findings of the study overall: Patients used four to six TRBV segments, including TRBV5-6, TRBV5-1 and TRBV20-1, more often than controls.

cDNA libraries for TCR beta contained unique molecular identifiers. TCRdb reprocessed the PCR reads via MiXCR and lists one record per CDR3 protein. The sample has approximately 440,000 distinct CDR3 sequences, approximately 45% seen once. What was sequenced was blood. The receptor was derived from a girl aged 5-17 years with multiple sclerosis. The V gene is TRBV28, the J gene TRBJ1-2; the D is unclear. The CDR3 sequence is CASREGFVTNYGYTF. CDR3 DNA: TGTGCCAGCAGGGAGGGTTTCGTGACTAACTATGGCTACACCTTC.